The clone carrying this T cell receptor (beta chain) was counted between two and nine times. The antigen is unknown. A mixed TRB-A/B primer pool amplified rearranged TRB by multiplex touch-down PCR. TCRdb redid the calling of the multiplex PCR reads with MiXCR, one entry per CDR3 protein. The profile shows about 980 distinct CDR3 sequences, roughly a quarter of them singletons. This specimen belongs to a study of T cell repertoires in aging, cancer and after chemotherapy. The template was genomic DNA from peripheral blood, not RNA. V dropped 9 bases and J dropped 2 bases, with 10 bases sitting between them. Germline V gene sequence: CDR1 KGHDR, CDR2 SFDVKD. The CDR3 extends over 13 amino acids. Study conclusions and caveats: Compared with age-matched healthy donors, untreated hematological or solid cancer patients showed higher blood TCR clonality. No conclusions about immunological memory after chemotherapy can be drawn from the repertoire data.

This TCR came from a human donor with a solid tumor. The sample consisted of blood. The rearrangement links TRBV24-1 to TRBJ1-5, with D perhaps matching TRBD1 (5 bases). CDR3 amino acids: CATDGGGNQPQHF. In DNA, the CDR3 is TGTGCCACCGATGGGGGAGGCAATCAGCCCCAGCATTTT.